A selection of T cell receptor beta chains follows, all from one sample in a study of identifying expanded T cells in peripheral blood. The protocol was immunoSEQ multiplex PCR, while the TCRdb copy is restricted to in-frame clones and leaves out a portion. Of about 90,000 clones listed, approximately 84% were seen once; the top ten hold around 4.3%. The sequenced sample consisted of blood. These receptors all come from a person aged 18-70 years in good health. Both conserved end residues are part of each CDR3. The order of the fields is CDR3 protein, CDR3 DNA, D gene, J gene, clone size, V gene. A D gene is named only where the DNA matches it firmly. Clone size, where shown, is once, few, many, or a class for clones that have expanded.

CDR3 protein: CASSWGTATFNTEAFF
CDR3 DNA: TGCGCCAGCAGCTGGGGGACAGCCACCTTCAACACTGAAGCTTTCTTT
D gene: TRBD1
J gene: TRBJ1-1
clone size: NA
V gene: TRBV5-1

CDR3 protein: CASGLTANTGELFF
CDR3 DNA: TGCGCCAGCGGACTGACAGCGAACACCGGGGAGCTGTTTTTT
D gene: NA
J gene: TRBJ2-2
clone size: few
V gene: TRBV4-3

CDR3 protein: CSVAPRGEETQYF
CDR3 DNA: TGCAGCGTTGCACCCCGGGGGGAGGAGACCCAGTACTTC
D gene: TRBD2
J gene: TRBJ2-5
clone size: NA
V gene: TRBV29-1

CDR3 protein: CASSHLPRPTSEPLYEQYF
CDR3 DNA: TGCGCCAGCAGTCACCTCCCACGCCCGACATCCGAACCCCTCTACGAGCAGTACTTC
D gene: NA
J gene: TRBJ2-7
clone size: NA
V gene: TRBV23-1

CDR3 protein: CASSPEAGETYEQYF
CDR3 DNA: TGTGCCAGCAGCCCGGAAGCGGGGGAGACCTACGAGCAGTACTTC
D gene: TRBD2
J gene: TRBJ2-7
clone size: NA
V gene: TRBV7-6

CDR3 protein: CASSLRGVSQETQYF
CDR3 DNA: TGTGCCAGCAGCTTAAGAGGGGTTAGCCAAGAGACCCAGTACTTC
D gene: NA
J gene: TRBJ2-5
clone size: NA
V gene: TRBV7-9

CDR3 protein: CASFWGDSGYTF
CDR3 DNA: TGTGCCTCCTTTTGGGGGGACTCCGGCTACACCTTC
D gene: NA
J gene: TRBJ1-2
clone size: NA
V gene: TRBV30

CDR3 protein: CASSPPGHLKLFF
CDR3 DNA: TGTGCCAGCAGCCCCCCCGGACACCTTAAACTGTTTTTT
D gene: NA
J gene: TRBJ1-4
clone size: NA
V gene: TRBV6-5

CDR3 protein: CASSPWGGSSYNEQFF
CDR3 DNA: TGTGCCAGCAGCCCTTGGGGCGGCAGCTCCTACAATGAGCAGTTCTTC
D gene: NA
J gene: TRBJ2-1
clone size: NA
V gene: TRBV7-2

CDR3 protein: CASSYSNRGYEQYF
CDR3 DNA: TGTGCCAGCAGTTACTCGAACAGGGGCTACGAGCAGTACTTC
D gene: TRBD1
J gene: TRBJ2-7
clone size: NA
V gene: TRBV6-6

CDR3 protein: CASSPRVAGGDTQYF
CDR3 DNA: TGTGCCAGCAGTCCCCGGGTAGCGGGGGGTGATACGCAGTATTTT
D gene: TRBD2
J gene: TRBJ2-3
clone size: NA
V gene: TRBV27

CDR3 protein: CAIRGQRGGQSDTQYF
CDR3 DNA: TGTGCCATCAGGGGCCAGCGGGGGGGCCAGTCAGATACGCAGTATTTT
D gene: TRBD2
J gene: TRBJ2-3
clone size: NA
V gene: TRBV10-3

CDR3 protein: CASSDIEAFF
CDR3 DNA: TGTGCCAGCAGTGACATTGAAGCTTTCTTT
D gene: NA
J gene: TRBJ1-1
clone size: once
V gene: TRBV6-1

CDR3 protein: CASSLVTGMNEQYF
CDR3 DNA: TGTGCCAGCAGCTTGGTAACTGGCATGAACGAGCAGTACTTC
D gene: NA
J gene: TRBJ2-7
clone size: NA
V gene: TRBV5-4

CDR3 protein: CASSLSGDNEQFF
CDR3 DNA: TGTGCCAGCAGTTTAAGCGGGGACAATGAGCAGTTCTTC
D gene: TRBD2
J gene: TRBJ2-1
clone size: once
V gene: TRBV27

CDR3 protein: CASSEGVQYPMTQYF
CDR3 DNA: TGTGCCAGCAGTGAAGGGGTACAATACCCGATGACCCAGTACTTC
D gene: NA
J gene: TRBJ2-5
clone size: NA
V gene: TRBV6-1

CDR3 protein: CASSPGTEAFF
CDR3 DNA: TGTGCCAGCAGCCCCGGGACAGAAGCTTTCTTT
D gene: NA
J gene: TRBJ1-1
clone size: NA
V gene: TRBV6-1

CDR3 protein: CASRASHGGEKLFF
CDR3 DNA: TGTGCCAGCAGGGCGTCACATGGAGGTGAAAAACTGTTTTTT
D gene: NA
J gene: TRBJ1-4
clone size: NA
V gene: TRBV2

CDR3 protein: CASSPRDRDNQPQHF
CDR3 DNA: TGTGCCAGCAGCCCCCGGGACAGAGACAATCAGCCCCAGCATTTT
D gene: TRBD1
J gene: TRBJ1-5
clone size: NA
V gene: TRBV7-2

CDR3 protein: CASSSQGAPYEQYF
CDR3 DNA: TGTGCCAGCAGCTCACAGGGGGCCCCCTACGAGCAGTACTTC
D gene: TRBD1
J gene: TRBJ2-7
clone size: NA
V gene: TRBV7-8

CDR3 protein: CASSLATGVDEQYF
CDR3 DNA: TGTGCCAGCAGCTTGGCGACAGGGGTCGACGAGCAGTACTTC
D gene: TRBD1
J gene: TRBJ2-7
clone size: NA
V gene: TRBV11-3

CDR3 protein: CASSIQETQYF
CDR3 DNA: TGTGCCAGCAGTATTCAAGAGACCCAGTACTTC
D gene: NA
J gene: TRBJ2-5
clone size: NA
V gene: TRBV5-6

CDR3 protein: CASSPGGYGYTF
CDR3 DNA: TGCGCCAGCAGCCCCGGAGGCTATGGCTACACCTTC
D gene: NA
J gene: TRBJ1-2
clone size: NA
V gene: TRBV5-1

CDR3 protein: CAISEELSSYNEQFF
CDR3 DNA: TGTGCCATCAGTGAGGAGTTAAGCTCCTACAATGAGCAGTTCTTC
D gene: NA
J gene: TRBJ2-1
clone size: NA
V gene: TRBV10-3

CDR3 protein: CASRRDRFYEQYF
CDR3 DNA: TGTGCCAGCCGTCGGGACAGATTCTACGAGCAGTACTTC
D gene: TRBD1
J gene: TRBJ2-7
clone size: NA
V gene: TRBV6-5

CDR3 protein: CASSSPGGEAFF
CDR3 DNA: TGTGCCAGCAGCTCCCCCGGTGGTGAAGCTTTCTTT
D gene: NA
J gene: TRBJ1-1
clone size: NA
V gene: TRBV7-2

CDR3 protein: CASSLATGATGELFF
CDR3 DNA: TGTGCCAGCAGCTTAGCGACGGGGGCCACCGGGGAGCTGTTTTTT
D gene: NA
J gene: TRBJ2-2
clone size: NA
V gene: TRBV7-6

CDR3 protein: CAITGGSSGSPLHF
CDR3 DNA: TGTGCCATCACTGGGGGCAGTTCGGGTTCACCCCTCCACTTT
D gene: NA
J gene: TRBJ1-6
clone size: NA
V gene: TRBV10-3

CDR3 protein: CASSSGKGWTGFGTEAFF
CDR3 DNA: TGTGCCAGCAGCTCCGGCAAGGGGTGGACAGGGTTTGGAACTGAAGCTTTCTTT
D gene: TRBD1
J gene: TRBJ1-1
clone size: NA
V gene: TRBV7-9